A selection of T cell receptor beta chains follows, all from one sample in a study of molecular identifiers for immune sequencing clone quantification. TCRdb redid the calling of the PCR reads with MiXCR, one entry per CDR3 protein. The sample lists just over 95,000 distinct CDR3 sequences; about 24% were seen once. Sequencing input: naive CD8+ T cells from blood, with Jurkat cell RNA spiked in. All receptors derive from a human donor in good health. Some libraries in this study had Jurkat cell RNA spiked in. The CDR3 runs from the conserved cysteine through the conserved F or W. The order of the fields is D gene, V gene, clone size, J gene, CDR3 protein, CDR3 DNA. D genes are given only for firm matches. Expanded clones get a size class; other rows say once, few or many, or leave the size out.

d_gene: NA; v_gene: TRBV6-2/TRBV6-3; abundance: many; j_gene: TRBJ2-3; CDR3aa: CASSYSSGSTDTQYF; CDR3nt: TGTGCCAGCAGTTACTCGTCCGGGAGCACAGATACGCAGTATTTT
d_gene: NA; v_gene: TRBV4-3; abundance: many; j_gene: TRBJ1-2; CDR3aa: CASSQANRQPYYGYTF; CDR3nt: TGCGCCAGCAGCCAAGCTAACAGACAGCCATATTATGGCTACACCTTC
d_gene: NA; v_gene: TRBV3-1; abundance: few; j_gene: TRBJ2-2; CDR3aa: CASSQVELAGELFF; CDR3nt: TGTGCCAGCAGCCAAGTGGAATTGGCCGGGGAGCTGTTTTTT
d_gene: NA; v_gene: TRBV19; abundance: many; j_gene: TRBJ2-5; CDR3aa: CARQETQYF; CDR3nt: TGTGCCAGACAAGAGACCCAGTACTTC
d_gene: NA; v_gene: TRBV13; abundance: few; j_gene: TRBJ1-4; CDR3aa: CASSLGGTVSFF; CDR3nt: TGTGCCAGCAGCTTAGGGGGAACAGTCAGTTTTTTT
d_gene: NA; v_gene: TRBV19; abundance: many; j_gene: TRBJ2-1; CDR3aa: CASSARDFDNEQFF; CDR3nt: TGTGCCAGTAGTGCCCGGGACTTTGACAATGAGCAGTTCTTC
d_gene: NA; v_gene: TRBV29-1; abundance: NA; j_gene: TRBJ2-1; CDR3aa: CSVGGAEGSSYNEQFF; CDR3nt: TGCAGCGTTGGAGGGGCCGAGGGGAGCTCCTACAATGAGCAGTTCTTC
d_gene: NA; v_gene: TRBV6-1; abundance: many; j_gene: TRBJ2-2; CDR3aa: CASSEFTTGELFF; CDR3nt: TGTGCCAGCAGTGAATTTACCACCGGGGAGCTGTTTTTT
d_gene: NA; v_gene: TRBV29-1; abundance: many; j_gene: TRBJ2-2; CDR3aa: CSVGSSPTGELFF; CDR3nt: TGCAGCGTTGGGTCTAGCCCAACCGGGGAGCTGTTTTTT
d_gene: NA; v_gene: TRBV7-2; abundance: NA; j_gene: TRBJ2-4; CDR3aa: CASSLGPSRANNIQYF; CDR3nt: TGTGCCAGCAGCTTAGGGCCCAGCAGAGCCAACAACATTCAGTACTTC
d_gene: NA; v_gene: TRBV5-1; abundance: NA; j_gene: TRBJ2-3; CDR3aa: CASSLGATDTQYF; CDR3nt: TGCGCCAGCAGCTTGGGAGCCACAGATACGCAGTATTTT
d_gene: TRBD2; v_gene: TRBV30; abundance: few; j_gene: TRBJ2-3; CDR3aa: CAWSPSGVSTDTQYF; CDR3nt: TGTGCCTGGAGTCCGAGCGGGGTTAGCACAGATACGCAGTATTTT
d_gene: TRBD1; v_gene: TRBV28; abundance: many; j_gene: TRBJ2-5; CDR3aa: CASSQDRGPGKTQYF; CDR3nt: TGTGCCAGCAGTCAGGACAGGGGGCCTGGAAAGACCCAGTACTTC
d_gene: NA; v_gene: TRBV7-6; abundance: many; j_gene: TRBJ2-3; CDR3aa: CASSLALFSGSITDTQYF; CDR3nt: TGTGCCAGCAGCTTAGCCCTATTTTCCGGGAGCATCACAGATACGCAGTATTTT
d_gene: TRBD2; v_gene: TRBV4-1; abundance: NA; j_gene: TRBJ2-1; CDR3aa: CASSQPVSGSRYNEQFF; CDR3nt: TGCGCCAGCAGCCAACCTGTTAGCGGGAGTCGGTATAATGAGCAGTTCTTC
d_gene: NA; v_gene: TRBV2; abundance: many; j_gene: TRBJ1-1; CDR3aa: CASSEAADMNTEAFF; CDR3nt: TGTGCCAGCAGTGAAGCGGCAGACATGAACACTGAAGCTTTCTTT
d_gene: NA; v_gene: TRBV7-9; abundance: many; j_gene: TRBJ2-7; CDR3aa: CASSLGPGSPDEQYF; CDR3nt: TGTGCCAGCAGCTTAGGGCCCGGGAGTCCGGACGAGCAGTACTTC
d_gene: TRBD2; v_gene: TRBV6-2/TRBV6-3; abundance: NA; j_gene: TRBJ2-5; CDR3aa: CASSYPGTSGPQETRYF; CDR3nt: TGTGCCAGCAGTTACCCTGGGACTAGCGGGCCCCAAGAGACCCGGTACTTC